The clone carrying this TCR beta chain was recorded at least ten times. The target antigen is unknown. Deletions cut 5 bases from V and 4 bases from J, with 9 bases between. The CDR3 is 13 amino acids. The germline V gene has CDR1 SGHAT and CDR2 FQDESV (reference sequence). The record originates from a study of T cells after posttransplantation cyclophosphamide. Findings and limits, study-wide: Tissue-infiltrating T cells from skin or gut overlapped little with blood T cells.

The table came from immunoSEQ multiplex PCR; TCRdb's copy has only in-frame clones and leaves some out. Listed for the sample are tens of thousands of clones, none seen a single time. V gene TRBV11-1 combines with J gene TRBJ2-1; D perhaps matches TRBD2 (5 bases). The sequenced sample consisted of PBMCs. This TCR came from a man aged 50 to 60 in good health, CMV-negative, and a related stem cell transplant donor. The CDR3 sequence is CASSPRTYNEQFF. The CDR3 region has the DNA TGTGCCAGCAGCCCCAGGACTTACAATGAGCAGTTCTTC.